This entry lists 4 T cell receptor beta chains sequenced from one sample in a study of blood T cell repertoires in COVID-19. Clones were read by immunoSEQ multiplex PCR, and TCRdb kept only the in-frame ones, dropping some. The data contain 410,000 or so clones, about nine tenths of them singletons. Source material: peripheral blood. The receptors stem from a woman aged 40-49 years with COVID-19, enrolled during active disease.

The V call is TRBV3-1 (or the pseudogene TRBV3-2), the J call TRBJ2-6, with a tentative D call TRBD2 (6 bases). Germline V gene lookup returns CDR1 LGHDT and CDR2 YNNKEL (reference sequence). V was clipped by 8 bases and J by 2 bases, with 10 bases between them. The CDR3 is 14 residues long. CDR3 amino acids: CASRGGAGANVLTF. The CDR3 region has the DNA TGTGCCAGCCGCGGAGGGGCTGGGGCCAACGTCCTGACTTTC.

The sample holds a few counts of this clone. V is TRBV24-1 and J is TRBJ2-5, with 9 bases identical to TRBD2. CDR1 and CDR2 (germline): KGHDR, SFDVKD. V lost 8 bases and J lost 5; bases outside the gene matches: 2. The CDR3 covers 12 residues. Written as DNA, the CDR3 is TGTGCCACCACTAGCGGGAACGAGACCCAGTACTTC. The encoded protein is CATTSGNETQYF.

This clone was detected once. This chain connects TRBV6-5 to TRBJ1-2; D call uncertain. The CDR3 spans 14 residues. From germline, CDR1 is MNHEY and CDR2 SVGAGI. V lost 2 bases and J 3 bases, leaving 10 bases between the germline ends. The CDR3 region has the DNA TGTGCCAGCAGTTACGCCGCCTCGGACTATGGCTACACCTTC. This gives the protein CASSYAASDYGYTF.

The J gene is TRBJ1-5, the V gene TRBV18; D is uncertain. Germline V gene sequence: CDR1 KGHSH, CDR2 LQKENI. The CDR3 covers 15 residues. V lost 0 bases and J 3 bases, leaving 9 bases between the germline ends. CDR3 sequence (DNA): TGTGCCAGCTCACCACCCTCGGGGTTCAATCAGCCCCAGCATTTT. Translated, it gives CASSPPSGFNQPQHF.